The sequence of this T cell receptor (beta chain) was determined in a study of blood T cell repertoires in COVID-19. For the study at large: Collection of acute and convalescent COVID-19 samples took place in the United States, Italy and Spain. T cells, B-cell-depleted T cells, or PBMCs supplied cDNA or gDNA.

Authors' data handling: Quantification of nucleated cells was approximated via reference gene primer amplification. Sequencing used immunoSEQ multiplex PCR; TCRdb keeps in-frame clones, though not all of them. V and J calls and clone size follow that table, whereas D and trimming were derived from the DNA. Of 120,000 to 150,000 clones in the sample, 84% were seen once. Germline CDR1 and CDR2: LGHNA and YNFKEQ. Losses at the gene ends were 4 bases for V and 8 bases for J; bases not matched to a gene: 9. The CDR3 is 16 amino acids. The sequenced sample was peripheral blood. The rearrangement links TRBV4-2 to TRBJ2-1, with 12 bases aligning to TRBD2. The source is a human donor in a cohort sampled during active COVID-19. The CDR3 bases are TGTGCCAGCAGCCGACTAGCGGGGGCGCCCACAGATGAGCAGTTCTTC. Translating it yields CASSRLAGAPTDEQFF.